Sequencing of this TCR beta chain was carried out in a study of cytomegalovirus exposure and HLA in healthy donors. The donors gave bone marrow, and they were healthy. Study-level results: High sensitivity and specificity were reportedly achieved when the classifier diagnosed cytomegalovirus status.

Looked up from germline, CDR1 is ENHRY and CDR2 is SYGVKD. Trimming removed 7 bases at V and 0 bases at J, with 10 bases between. The CDR3 runs to 14 residues. Comment on this clone: Its antigen is unidentified.

Primers: 60 Vbeta forward and 13 Jbeta reverse. The repertoire was sequenced with immunoSEQ multiplex PCR; TCRdb's copy has only in-frame clones and lacks some. The sample carries approximately 160,000 clones, around 72% recorded once. The chain is built from TRBV10-3 and TRBJ1-3, with TRBD1 as a possible D gene (6 bases). Sequenced sample: PBMCs. The sequence was obtained from a man aged 50 to 60 in good health and CMV-seronegative. CDR3 sequence (DNA): TGTGCCATCAACATGGACAGCTCTGGAAACACCATATATTTT. Residues: CAINMDSSGNTIYF.